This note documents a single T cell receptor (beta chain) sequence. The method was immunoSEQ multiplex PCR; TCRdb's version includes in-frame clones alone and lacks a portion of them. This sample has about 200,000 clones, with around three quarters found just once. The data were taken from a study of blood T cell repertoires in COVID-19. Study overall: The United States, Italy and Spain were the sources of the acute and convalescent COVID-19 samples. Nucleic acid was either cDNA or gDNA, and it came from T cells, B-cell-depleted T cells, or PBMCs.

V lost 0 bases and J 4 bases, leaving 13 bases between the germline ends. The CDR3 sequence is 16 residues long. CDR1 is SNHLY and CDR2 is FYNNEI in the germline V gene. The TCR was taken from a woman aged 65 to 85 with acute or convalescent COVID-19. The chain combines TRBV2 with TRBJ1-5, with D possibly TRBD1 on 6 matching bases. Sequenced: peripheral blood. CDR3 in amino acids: CASSEAPGVPNQPQHF. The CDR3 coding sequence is TGTGCCAGCAGTGAAGCCCCAGGGGTCCCTAATCAGCCCCAGCATTTT.